This TCR beta chain derives from a study of blood T cell repertoires in COVID-19. Data came from immunoSEQ multiplex PCR; TCRdb stores just in-frame clones and leaves some out. Among hundreds of thousands of clones listed, 75% to 90% were seen once. Trimming took 3 bases from V and 3 from J, leaving 8 bases between them. This CDR3 has 13 residues. The germline V gene encodes CDR1 MNHNS and CDR2 SASEGT. The source material was peripheral blood. This sequence originates from a man aged 18 to 30 with COVID-19, enrolled during active disease. The chain uses TRBV6-1 and TRBJ1-1; D may be TRBD1 (6 bases). The CDR3 spells CASSEKGDTEAFF. In DNA, the CDR3 is TGTGCCAGCAGTGAGAAGGGGGACACTGAAGCTTTCTTT.